Following are 26 T cell receptor beta chains from one sample sequenced in a study of follicular helper T cells after annual influenza vaccination. Time point given: 2015-2016 season, pre-vaccination. The data were produced by immunoSEQ multiplex PCR, yet TCRdb's version contains in-frame clones alone and is incomplete. The sample contains 2,000 to 2,500 clones, under 80% of which appear only once. The starting material was CXCR5+ CD38+ circulating T follicular helper cells from blood, obtained on the day of influenza vaccination. As to subset: circulating Tfh, non-naive CD4+CXCR5+PD-1+ (ICOS+CD38+ or ICOS-CD38-). The receptor set was obtained from an adult who received the influenza vaccine.

The chain carries TRBV20-1 and TRBJ2-1; possibly TRBD2 for D (5 bases). In germline, CDR1 is DFQATT, CDR2 SNEGSKA (reference sequence). This CDR3 spans 11 amino acids. Trimming left V 5 bases short and J 6 bases short, with 8 bases between. This CDR3 reads CSAPGVNEQFF. The CDR3 DNA is TGCAGTGCTCCCGGGGTCAATGAGCAGTTCTTC.

The V call is TRBV7-6, the J call TRBJ2-2; TRBD2 agrees at 11 bases. In germline, CDR1 is SGHVS, CDR2 FNYEAQ. This CDR3 has 15 residues. The V and J ends lost 5 bases and 5 bases, in that order; junction bases with no gene match: 4. CDR3 nucleotide sequence: TGTGCCAGCAGCGAACTAGCGGGAGTTACCGGGGAGCTGTTTTTT. This encodes CASSELAGVTGELFF.

The chain joins TRBV4-3 to TRBJ2-3, with D possibly being TRBD2 (5 bases). Per the germline V gene, CDR1 is LGHNA and CDR2 is YSLEER. CDR3 length equals 16 residues. Trimming took 0 bases from V and 4 from J, leaving 14 bases between them. CDR3 coding DNA: TGCGCCAGCAGCCAAGACGCCAGGCGACTACCAGATACGCAGTATTTT. This sequence encodes CASSQDARRLPDTQYF.

This sequence joins TRBV10-3 and TRBJ2-7; D possibly matches TRBD1 or TRBD2 (5 bases each). Trimming removed 2 bases at V and 4 bases at J, with 12 bases between. The V gene's germline CDR1 is ENHRY and CDR2 SYGVKD. This CDR3 region has 14 residues. The CDR3: CAISEGGLTYEQYF. The DNA for the CDR3 is TGTGCCATCAGTGAGGGGGGATTAACGTACGAGCAGTACTTC.

This clone occurred once. The chain carries TRBV15 and TRBJ2-1; 10 bases fit TRBD2. Unmatched junction bases numbered 6, after V lost 4 bases and J lost 6 bases. Per the germline V gene, CDR1 is LNHNV and CDR2 is YYDKDF (reference sequence). The CDR3 consists of 15 residues. The CDR3 loop reads CATSTQREGLNEQFF. Written as DNA, the CDR3 is TGTGCCACCAGCACCCAGCGGGAGGGCCTCAATGAGCAGTTCTTC.

V gene TRBV7-9 combines with J gene TRBJ2-4; D perhaps matches TRBD2 (5 bases). V lost 1 base and J 6 bases, leaving 7 bases between the germline ends. The germline gives CDR1 SEHNR, CDR2 FQNEAQ (reference sequence). This CDR3 is built from 13 residues. The CDR3 sequence: CASSLGSGNIQYF. The CDR3 DNA sequence: TGTGCCAGCAGCTTAGGAAGCGGAAACATTCAGTACTTC.

This clone was counted a single time. The chain has TRBV6-1 and TRBJ2-1, with 7 positions matching TRBD2. The CDR3 is 16 residues long. In germline, CDR1 is MNHNS, CDR2 SASEGT. The junction had 6 bases not matched to a gene; V was cut back by 4 bases and J by 0 bases. CDR3 sequence reads: CASSASTSRSYNEQFF. The CDR3 nucleotides are TGTGCCAGCAGTGCCTCGACTAGCCGCTCCTACAATGAGCAGTTCTTC.

This chain links TRBV5-5 with TRBJ2-7; 9 bases fit TRBD1. The CDR3 sequence is 15 residues long. Losses at the gene ends were 0 bases for V and 7 bases for J; bases not matched to a gene: 8. From germline, CDR1 is SGHKS and CDR2 YYEKEE (reference sequence). The CDR3 nucleotides read TGTGCCAGCAGCTTGGGTGCACAGGGGGCTGGGGAGCAGTACTTC. This gives the protein CASSLGAQGAGEQYF.

This clone was detected a few times. The J gene is TRBJ2-1, the V gene TRBV5-6; D is undetermined. The CDR3 is 11 amino acids. Germline assignment: CDR1 SGHDT and CDR2 YYEEEE. Trimming stripped 10 bases from V and 6 bases from J, with 11 bases between. CDR3 residues: CASSDLNEQFF. CDR3 coding DNA: TGTGCCTCCTCGGACCTCAATGAGCAGTTCTTC.

The chain combines TRBV28 with TRBJ2-2; the match to TRBD2 covers 9 bases. Germline CDR1 is MDHEN and CDR2 is SYDVKM. The J segment lost 5 bases and the V segment lost 2 bases, leaving 15 bases of the junction unmatched. The CDR3 contains 19 residues. The CDR3 region has the DNA TGTGCCAGCAGTTTAACATCTAGCGGGATAAAGACTGGAACCGGGGAGCTGTTTTTT. Translated: CASSLTSSGIKTGTGELFF.

The chain uses TRBV4-3 and TRBJ2-3; 9 bases fit TRBD2. Germline V gene lookup returns CDR1 LGHNA and CDR2 YSLEER. The CDR3 sequence is 16 residues long. J gave up 6 bases and V 1 base, and 8 bases lay outside the gene matches. The CDR3 DNA is TGCGCCAGCAGCCAAGTGGGCGGGGGGGCCGGCGATACGCAGTATTTT. It encodes CASSQVGGGAGDTQYF.

The table lists this clone with a count of one. The V gene is TRBV2, the J gene TRBJ2-1; 12 bases fit TRBD2. Germline V gives CDR1 SNHLY, CDR2 FYNNEI. V shed 6 bases, J shed 9 bases, and the junction held 15 bases outside the gene matches. This CDR3 spans 17 amino acids. This CDR3 is CASRREWGLAGLIEQFF. CDR3 DNA sequence: TGTGCCAGCAGAAGGGAGTGGGGACTAGCGGGCCTCATTGAGCAGTTCTTC.

The CDR3 DNA reads as TGTGCCAGCAGCCCCCGACAGGGGATAGCCAAAAACATTCAGTACTTC. It encodes CASSPRQGIAKNIQYF. J is TRBJ2-4 and V is TRBV7-2, with 8 bases lining up with TRBD1. Losses at the gene ends were 5 bases for V and 0 bases for J; bases not matched to a gene: 6. This CDR3 has 16 amino acids. The V gene's germline CDR1 is SGHTA and CDR2 FQGNSA.

The J gene is TRBJ2-5, the V gene TRBV27, with 8 positions matching TRBD1. Trimming removed 8 bases from V and 2 bases from J; junction bases left unmatched: 7. The germline V gene has CDR1 MNHEY and CDR2 SMNVEV (reference sequence). This CDR3 has 14 amino acids. CDR3 sequence: CASAWGQDQETQYF. The CDR3 DNA reads as TGTGCCAGCGCTTGGGGACAGGATCAAGAGACCCAGTACTTC.

The V call is TRBV9, the J call TRBJ2-1; D unresolved. The CDR3 has 13 residues. Trimming took 0 bases from V and 4 from J, leaving 5 bases between them. CDR1 SGDLS and CDR2 YYNGEE come from the germline V gene. The CDR3 reads CASSVAAYNEQFF. The CDR3 nucleotides are TGTGCCAGCAGCGTAGCTGCTTACAATGAGCAGTTCTTC.

The chain carries TRBV18 and TRBJ2-7; the D is unclear. The V end was cut by 6 bases, the J end by 3 bases, with 6 bases between. Germline CDR1 reads KGHSH; CDR2 reads LQKENI. This CDR3 contains 11 residues. Here the CDR3 reads CASSFSYEQYF. CDR3 in DNA: TGTGCCAGCTCCTTTAGCTACGAGCAGTACTTC.

This chain's CDR3 is CSVEKRKGNYGYTF. CDR3 coding DNA: TGCAGCGTTGAAAAACGTAAAGGGAACTATGGCTACACCTTC. The V call is TRBV29-1, the J call TRBJ1-2; D uncertain. V was clipped by 2 bases and J by 2 bases, with 12 bases between them. The CDR3 extends over 14 amino acids. Germline V gene lookup returns CDR1 SQVTM and CDR2 ANQGSEA.

The chain uses TRBV27 and TRBJ1-1, with no clear D. Between the trimmed V and J ends, which lost 4 bases and 4 bases, there was a span of 10 bases. CDR3 length equals 13 residues. Germline-derived CDR1 and CDR2 are MNHEY and SMNVEV (reference sequence). CDR3 coding DNA: TGTGCCAGCAGTTCGTCCCTACTCACTGAAGCTTTCTTT. This encodes CASSSSLLTEAFF.

The CDR3 protein is CASSIARGAKNIQYF. The CDR3 bases are TGTGCCAGTAGTATAGCCAGGGGGGCCAAAAACATTCAGTACTTC. The chain employs TRBV19 and TRBJ2-4; the match to TRBD1 covers 7 bases. Germline CDR1 LNHDA, CDR2 SQIVND (reference sequence). The CDR3 totals 15 residues. The trim removed 1 base at V and 1 base at J, leaving 1 base unmatched. Together with reference TRBV19 and TRBJ2-4, the CDR3 gives the full variable domain: DGGITQSPKYLFRKEGQNVTLSCEQNLNHDAMYWYRQDPGQGLRLIYYSQIVNDFQKGDIAEGYSVSREKKESFPLTVTSAQKNPTAFYLCASSIARGAKNIQYFGAGTRLSVL.

The chain carries TRBV10-1 and TRBJ1-5, with D possibly matching TRBD1 (6 bases). The V gene lost 3 bases and the J gene lost 6 bases, with 12 bases spanning the gap. Germline V gives CDR1 WNHNN, CDR2 SYGVQD (reference sequence). The CDR3 loop spans 14 amino acids. CDR3 in DNA: TGCGCCAGCAGTGACTCAGGGGTCCCTCAGCCCCAGCATTTT. It codes for CASSDSGVPQPQHF.

The chain links TRBV4-3 to TRBJ2-3; D not resolved. The V and J ends lost 0 bases and 5 bases respectively, with 6 bases between them. The germline V gene has CDR1 LGHNA and CDR2 YSLEER. There are 13 residues in the CDR3. The CDR3 DNA reads TGCGCCAGCAGCCAAGAGTCCCAAGATACGCAGTATTTT. Translated: CASSQESQDTQYF.

Only a few counts were recorded for this clone. This sequence joins TRBV15 and TRBJ2-1; 10 bases fit TRBD2. Losses at the gene ends were 5 bases for V and 5 bases for J; bases not matched to a gene: 6. Germline values: CDR1 LNHNV, CDR2 YYDKDF (reference sequence). The CDR3 has 15 amino acids. CDR3 nucleotides: TGTGCCACCAGCCTTAAGCGGGAGGGAGACAATGAGCAGTTCTTC. Residues: CATSLKREGDNEQFF. The entire variable domain, with the rest obtained from reference TRBV15 and TRBJ2-1, is as follows: DAMVIQNPRYQVTQFGKPVTLSCSQTLNHNVMYWYQQKSSQAPKLLFHYYDKDFNNEADTPDNFQSRRPNTSFCFLDIRSPGLGDTAMYLCATSLKREGDNEQFFGPGTRLTVL.

This clone came up once. The chain employs TRBV2 and TRBJ1-4; D is perhaps TRBD1 (5 bases). This CDR3 spans 13 amino acids. The V and J ends lost 6 bases and 7 bases respectively, with 12 bases between them. Germline CDR1 and CDR2: SNHLY and FYNNEI. The CDR3 sequence: CASSQGEGEKLFF. Written as DNA, the CDR3 is TGTGCCAGCAGCCAGGGTGAAGGTGAAAAACTGTTTTTT.

This clone appeared once. The identical CDR3 is also encoded by other nucleotide sequences in the sample. V and J are TRBV10-2 and TRBJ2-1; 12 nucleotides agree with TRBD2. This CDR3 is built from 14 residues. The V segment lost 5 bases and the J segment 7 bases; nucleotides outside the gene matches: 3. Germline lookup yields CDR1 WSHSY and CDR2 SAAADI. The CDR3: CASSRLAGDNEQFF. In DNA, the CDR3 is TGCGCCAGCAGTCGACTAGCGGGAGATAATGAGCAGTTCTTC.

V is TRBV6-4 and J is TRBJ2-2; 7 bases are a match to TRBD1. Trimming took 5 bases from V and 4 from J; bases not matched to a gene: 4. CDR1 is MRHNA, CDR2 SNTAGT, per germline. The CDR3 spans 14 residues. The chain's CDR3 is CASSRDSSTGELFF. CDR3 sequence (DNA): TGTGCCAGCAGTAGGGACAGTAGCACCGGGGAGCTGTTTTTT.

V is TRBV5-1 and J is TRBJ2-5, with TRBD2 identical over 14 bases. The CDR3 covers 16 residues. Germline CDR1 is SGHRS and CDR2 is YFSETQ. V lost 7 bases and J lost 1; bases outside the gene matches: 6. CDR3: CASCAGLAGAQETQYF. CDR3 coding DNA: TGCGCCAGCTGTGCGGGACTAGCGGGGGCCCAAGAGACCCAGTACTTC.